The 26 T cell receptor beta chains below all came from one sample that was sequenced in a study of early T cells in non-severe SARS-CoV-2 infection. TCRdb recomputed calls from the 5' RACE reads with MiXCR, one row per CDR3 protein. The table records tens of thousands of distinct CDR3 sequences, roughly 15% of them present only once. The source material was whole blood, sampled at baseline. All receptors derive from an adult who was a healthcare worker with PCR-confirmed SARS-CoV-2 infection or an uninfected control (not recorded which).

The V gene is TRBV6-5, the J gene TRBJ1-6; a weak D match, TRBD1 (5 bases). The germline CDR1 and CDR2 sequences are MNHEY and SVGAGI. Trimming cost V 0 bases and J 7 bases, with 10 bases left between them. The CDR3 runs 15 residues. DNA for the CDR3: TGTGCCAGCAGTTACTCGCGCAGGGAAAATTCACCCCTCCACTTT. Amino acids: CASSYSRRENSPLHF.

The chain employs TRBV29-1 and TRBJ2-1; D possibly corresponds to TRBD2 (6 bases). This CDR3 is built from 14 residues. The V gene's germline CDR1 is SQVTM and CDR2 ANQGSEA. V lost 4 bases, J lost 6 bases, and 16 bases lay in between. CDR3 nucleotide sequence: TGCAGCGTTGTTGGCGGCCCCGGGGGCAATGAGCAGTTCTTC. Protein sequence: CSVVGGPGGNEQFF.

The chain employs TRBV9 and TRBJ2-1, with 15 positions matching TRBD2. The CDR3 runs to 17 residues. The germline CDR1 and CDR2 sequences are SGDLS and YYNGEE. J was trimmed by 8 bases and V by 4 bases; bases with no gene match: 10. CDR3 sequence (DNA): TGTGCCAGCAGCTTGGGACTAGCGGGAGGACTGAGATATGAGCAGTTCTTC. The encoded protein is CASSLGLAGGLRYEQFF. Looking up the rest from reference TRBV9 and TRBJ2-1 gives the full variable domain: DSGVTQTPKHLITATGQRVTLRCSPRSGDLSVYWYQQSLDQGLQFLIQYYNGEERAKGNILERFSAQQFPDLHSELNLSSLELGDSALYFCASSLGLAGGLRYEQFFGPGTRLTVL.

The CDR3 is CASSLGDSYEQYF. The CDR3, as DNA: TGTGCCAGCAGCTTGGGGGACTCCTACGAGCAGTACTTC. This chain links TRBV11-1 with TRBJ2-7; either TRBD1 or TRBD2 may fit D (5 bases each). The germline V gene encodes CDR1 SGHAT and CDR2 FQDESV (reference sequence). Trimming took 3 bases from V and 0 from J, leaving 6 bases between them. CDR3 size: 13 residues.

This chain uses TRBV7-9 with TRBJ2-3, with D hard to call. CDR3 size: 15 residues. The germline gives CDR1 SEHNR, CDR2 FQNEAQ (reference sequence). Trimming shortened V by 0 bases and J by 2 bases, and 9 bases separated the two germline ends. DNA of the CDR3: TGTGCCAGCAGCTTAGCTGGTCATTTCACAGATACGCAGTATTTT. Translated, it gives CASSLAGHFTDTQYF.

The V call is TRBV29-1, the J call TRBJ2-5; 8 nucleotides agree with TRBD2. The trim removed 6 bases at V and 4 bases at J, leaving 4 bases unmatched. Germline CDR1 is SQVTM and CDR2 is ANQGSEA. This CDR3 has 12 residues. The CDR3 DNA sequence: TGCAGCGTGGGAGCGGGAGCAGAGACCCAGTACTTC. Protein sequence: CSVGAGAETQYF. Full variable domain (outside the CDR3, taken from reference TRBV29-1 and TRBJ2-5): SAVISQKPSRDICQRGTSLTIQCQVDSQVTMMFWYRQQPGQSLTLIATANQGSEATYESGFVIDKFPISRPNLTFSTLTVSNMSPEDSSIYLCSVGAGAETQYFGPGTRLLVL.

This clonotype occurred a few times. The chain is built from TRBV11-2 and TRBJ2-5; tentative D call: TRBD2 (6 bases). Germline-derived CDR1 and CDR2 are SGHAT and FQNNGV. The V and J ends lost 4 bases and 3 bases respectively, with 18 bases between them. The length of the CDR3 is 16 residues. CDR3 sequence: CASSSTGLSREETQYF. The CDR3, as DNA: TGTGCCAGCAGCTCCACGGGACTGTCGAGGGAAGAGACCCAGTACTTC.

The chain joins TRBV14 to TRBJ2-7; D might be TRBD1 (5 bases). The CDR3 consists of 13 residues. V was trimmed by 1 base and J by 2 bases, leaving 6 bases between them. Looked up from germline, CDR1 is SGHDN and CDR2 is FVKESK. In DNA form, the CDR3 reads TGTGCCAGCAGCCAAGTCAGGGCCTACGAGCAGTACTTC. It codes for CASSQVRAYEQYF.

The chain employs TRBV7-6 and TRBJ2-5, with 9 bases fitting TRBD1. V was clipped by 5 bases and J by 2 bases; unmatched bases: 9. Germline V CDR1 and CDR2: SGHVS, FNYEAQ. This CDR3 has 16 amino acids. The CDR3 spells CASSESTGGTQETQYF. The CDR3 DNA reads TGTGCCAGCAGCGAGAGTACAGGGGGCACACAAGAGACCCAGTACTTC.

The table lists this clonotype with many counts. The chain uses TRBV27 and TRBJ2-7; 7 bases align to TRBD1. This CDR3 spans 13 amino acids. The ends lost 7 bases at V and 6 bases at J; junction bases unmatched: 9. Germline V gene sequence: CDR1 MNHEY, CDR2 SMNVEV (reference sequence). The CDR3 DNA is TGTGCCAGCAAGACAGGGCTTGGGGTCGAGCAGTACTTC. Its translation: CASKTGLGVEQYF.

The J gene is TRBJ1-3, the V gene TRBV20-1; D is perhaps TRBD1 (5 bases). Trimming cost V 3 bases and J 0 bases, with 12 bases left between them. Germline V CDR1 and CDR2: DFQATT, SNEGSKA (reference sequence). The CDR3 consists of 15 residues. The CDR3 bases are TGCAGTGCTAGGCGCAGGGAGAGCTCTGGAAACACCATATATTTT. Translated: CSARRRESSGNTIYF.

Many counts were recorded for this clonotype. The V gene is TRBV2, the J gene TRBJ1-4, with D unclear. The V gene lost 6 bases and the J gene lost 5 bases, with 13 bases spanning the gap. The CDR3 sequence is 14 residues long. Germline V CDR1 and CDR2: SNHLY, FYNNEI. The CDR3 reads CASSVNTGNEKLFF. CDR3 coding DNA: TGTGCCAGCAGCGTCAATACGGGGAATGAAAAACTGTTTTTT.

This clonotype was counted many times. The rearrangement uses TRBV4-1 and TRBJ2-4; D call uncertain. V lost 2 bases and J 0 bases, leaving 8 bases between the germline ends. Per the germline V gene, CDR1 is MGHRA and CDR2 is YSYEKL. The CDR3 is made up of 15 amino acids. CDR3 region: CASSQSFVAKNIQYF. Written as DNA, the CDR3 is TGCGCCAGCAGCCAATCTTTTGTAGCCAAAAACATTCAGTACTTC.

This clonotype has just a few counts. This chain uses TRBV12-3 or TRBV12-4 with TRBJ2-1; D is unclear. CDR3 length: 15 amino acids. The V and J ends lost 1 base and 9 bases respectively, with 16 bases between them. DNA of the CDR3: TGTGCCAGCAGTTTAGAGGTAGCCGCCGCGCGTGAGCAGTTCTTC. Amino acids: CASSLEVAAAREQFF.

J is TRBJ2-1 and V is TRBV5-6; the match to TRBD2 covers 12 bases. CDR1 is SGHDT and CDR2 is YYEEEE in the germline V gene. The CDR3 loop spans 16 amino acids. Losses at the gene ends were 0 bases for V and 6 bases for J; bases not matched to a gene: 4. CDR3: CASSLGLAGVSNEQFF. Written as DNA, the CDR3 is TGTGCCAGCAGCTTGGGACTAGCGGGAGTCAGCAATGAGCAGTTCTTC.

This clonotype was detected many times. CDR3 amino acids: CASSPEGVTLVNEQYF. In nucleotides, the CDR3 is TGTGCCAGCAGCCCTGAGGGGGTTACCCTGGTGAACGAGCAGTACTTC. V gene TRBV28 combines with J gene TRBJ2-7, with a possible D match to TRBD1 (6 bases). Trimming removed 6 bases at V and 5 bases at J, with 23 bases between. The CDR3 runs to 16 residues. CDR1 is MDHEN, CDR2 SYDVKM, per germline.

This chain links TRBV7-2 with TRBJ2-3; D is unclear. This CDR3 has 14 amino acids. CDR1 is SGHTA and CDR2 is FQGNSA in the germline V gene. The ends were cut back, 0 bases at V and 4 bases at J, with 8 bases in the middle. In DNA, the CDR3 is TGTGCCAGCAGCTTAGCGCAAGGGCCAGATACGCAGTATTTT. Its protein is CASSLAQGPDTQYF. Combining the CDR3 with reference TRBV7-2 and TRBJ2-3 gives the whole variable domain GAGVSQSPSNKVTEKGKDVELRCDPISGHTALYWYRQSLGQGLEFLIYFQGNSAPDKSGLPSDRFSAERTGGSVSTLTIQRTQQEDSAVYLCASSLAQGPDTQYFGPGTRLTVL.

The V and J genes are TRBV12-3 or TRBV12-4 and TRBJ2-7; 8 nucleotides agree with TRBD1. Losses at the gene ends were 6 bases for V and 3 bases for J; bases not matched to a gene: 10. The CDR3 consists of 15 residues. The DNA for the CDR3 is TGTGCCAGCAGCCCTTTAGGGACAGGAGTCTACGAGCAGTACTTC. Translating gives CASSPLGTGVYEQYF.

This clonotype was counted only a few times. The J gene is TRBJ1-1, the V gene TRBV11-1, with D possibly matching TRBD1 (5 bases). The CDR3 has 13 residues. In germline, CDR1 is SGHAT, CDR2 FQDESV (reference sequence). Trimming removed 6 bases from V and 2 bases from J, with 10 bases in between. The CDR3 nucleotides read TGTGCCAGCAGTTTGGGGCATAACACTGAAGCTTTCTTT. This codes for CASSLGHNTEAFF.

This clonotype was observed a few times. The chain links TRBV6-5 to TRBJ2-7; no clear D gene. Trimming left V 0 bases short and J 4 bases short, with 10 bases between. CDR1 is MNHEY and CDR2 is SVGAGI in the germline V gene. This CDR3 region has 14 residues. CDR3 nucleotides: TGTGCCAGCAGTTACTCGAGAGGAGAGTACGAGCAGTACTTC. Residues: CASSYSRGEYEQYF.

This clonotype has a count of ten or more. The chain couples TRBV7-2 to TRBJ2-1, with 7 bases fitting TRBD2. In germline, CDR1 is SGHTA, CDR2 FQGNSA. V lost 1 base and J lost 4; bases outside the gene matches: 7. This CDR3 is 16 amino acids long. This chain's CDR3 is CASSLVGSSGYNEQFF. The CDR3 DNA reads as TGTGCCAGCAGCTTAGTGGGGTCTAGCGGATACAATGAGCAGTTCTTC. The full variable domain, completed using reference TRBV7-2 and TRBJ2-1, is GAGVSQSPSNKVTEKGKDVELRCDPISGHTALYWYRQSLGQGLEFLIYFQGNSAPDKSGLPSDRFSAERTGGSVSTLTIQRTQQEDSAVYLCASSLVGSSGYNEQFFGPGTRLTVL.

As DNA, the CDR3 is TGTGCCAGCACCCTAGTTCTGGACAATGAGCAGTTCTTC. Translating it yields CASTLVLDNEQFF. The genes are TRBV28 and TRBJ2-1; D unresolved. CDR3 length: 13 amino acids. Looked up from germline, CDR1 is MDHEN and CDR2 is SYDVKM. Trimming removed 7 bases at V and 5 bases at J, with 12 bases between.

With respect to this clonotype: Since a much larger clone is just one base distant, this may be a read error. This rearrangement joins TRBV5-4 to TRBJ2-3, with 7 nucleotides matching TRBD1. CDR3 size: 16 residues. Per the germline V gene, CDR1 is SGHNT and CDR2 is YYREEE (reference sequence). CDR3 region: CASSLVDRPESDMQYF. CDR3 in DNA: TGTGCCAGCAGCTTGGTGGACAGGCCGGAGTCAGATATGCAGTATTTT.

This clonotype has a handful of counts. The rearrangement uses TRBV7-2 and TRBJ2-1, with 9 bases aligning to TRBD2. The junction had 5 bases not matched to a gene; V was cut back by 1 base and J by 4 bases. CDR3 length: 16 amino acids. The germline V gene encodes CDR1 SGHTA and CDR2 FQGNSA. The CDR3 protein is CASSLGASGAYNEQFF. The CDR3 region has the DNA TGTGCCAGCAGCTTAGGCGCTAGCGGGGCGTACAATGAGCAGTTCTTC.

This clonotype was detected a few times. The chain carries TRBV7-8 and TRBJ2-5; D perhaps matches TRBD2 (6 bases). Germline loops: CDR1 SGHVS, CDR2 FQNEAQ. V lost 4 bases and J 1 base, leaving 7 bases between the germline ends. The CDR3 is made up of 13 amino acids. The CDR3 coding sequence is TGTGCCAGCAGCTGGGACTTCCAAGAGACCCAGTACTTC. Its translation: CASSWDFQETQYF.

The chain uses TRBV28 and TRBJ2-7; a possible D gene is TRBD1 (6 bases). The germline V and J ends were trimmed by 3 bases and 4 bases, with 10 bases remaining between them. Germline lookup yields CDR1 MDHEN and CDR2 SYDVKM. The CDR3 loop spans 13 amino acids. CDR3 protein: CASSFRDIYEQYF. The CDR3 DNA is TGTGCCAGCAGTTTCAGGGACATATACGAGCAGTACTTC.